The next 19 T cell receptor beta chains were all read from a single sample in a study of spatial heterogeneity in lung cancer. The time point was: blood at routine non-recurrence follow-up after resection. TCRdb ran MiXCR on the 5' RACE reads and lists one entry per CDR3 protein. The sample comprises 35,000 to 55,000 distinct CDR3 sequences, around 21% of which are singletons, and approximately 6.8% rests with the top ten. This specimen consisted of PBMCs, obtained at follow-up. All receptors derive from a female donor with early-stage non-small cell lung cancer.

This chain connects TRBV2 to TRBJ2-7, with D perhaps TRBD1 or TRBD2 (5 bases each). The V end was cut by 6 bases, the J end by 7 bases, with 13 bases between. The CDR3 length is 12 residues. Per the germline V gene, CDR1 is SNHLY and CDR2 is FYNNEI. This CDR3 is CASRGDVEEQYV. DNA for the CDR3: TGTGCCAGCAGGGGGGACGTCGAAGAGCAGTACGTC.

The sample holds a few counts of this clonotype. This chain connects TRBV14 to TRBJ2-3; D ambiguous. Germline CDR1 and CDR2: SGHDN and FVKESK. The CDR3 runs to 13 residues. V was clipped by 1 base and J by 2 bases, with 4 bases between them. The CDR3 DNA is TGTGCCAGCAGCCAAGTGGTCACAGATACGCAGTATTTT. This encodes CASSQVVTDTQYF.

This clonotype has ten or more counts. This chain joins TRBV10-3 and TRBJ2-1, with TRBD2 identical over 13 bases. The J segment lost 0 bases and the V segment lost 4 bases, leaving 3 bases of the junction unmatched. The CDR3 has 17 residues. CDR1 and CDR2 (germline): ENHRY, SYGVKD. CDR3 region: CAISGLAGGSSYNEQFF. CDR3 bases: TGTGCCATCAGTGGACTAGCGGGAGGTTCCTCCTACAATGAGCAGTTCTTC.

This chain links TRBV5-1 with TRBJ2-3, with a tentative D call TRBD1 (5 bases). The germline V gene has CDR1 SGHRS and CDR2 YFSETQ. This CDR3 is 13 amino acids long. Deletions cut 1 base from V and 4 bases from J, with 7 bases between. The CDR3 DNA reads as TGCGCCAGCAGCTTGCAGGGCTCAGATACGCAGTATTTT. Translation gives CASSLQGSDTQYF.

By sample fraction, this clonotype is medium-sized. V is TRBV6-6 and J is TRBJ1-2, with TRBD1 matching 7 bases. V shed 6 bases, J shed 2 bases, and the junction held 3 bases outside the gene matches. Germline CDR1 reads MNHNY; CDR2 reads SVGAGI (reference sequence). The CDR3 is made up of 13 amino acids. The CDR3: CASSPGQNYGYTF. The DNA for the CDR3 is TGTGCCAGCAGCCCGGGACAGAACTATGGCTACACCTTC.

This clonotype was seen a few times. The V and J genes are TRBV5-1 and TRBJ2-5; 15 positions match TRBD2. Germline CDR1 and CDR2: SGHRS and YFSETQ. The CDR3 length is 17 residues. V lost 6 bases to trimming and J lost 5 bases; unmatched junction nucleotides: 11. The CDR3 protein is CASNPGLAGGDGETQYF. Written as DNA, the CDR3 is TGCGCCAGCAACCCGGGACTAGCGGGGGGCGACGGGGAGACCCAGTACTTC.

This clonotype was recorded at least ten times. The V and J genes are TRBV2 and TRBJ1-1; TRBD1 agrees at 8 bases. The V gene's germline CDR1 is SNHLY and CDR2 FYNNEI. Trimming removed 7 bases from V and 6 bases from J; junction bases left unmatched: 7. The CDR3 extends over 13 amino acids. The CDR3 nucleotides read TGTGCCAGCACTTCACAGGGGGAGGCTGAAGCTTTCTTT. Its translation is CASTSQGEAEAFF.

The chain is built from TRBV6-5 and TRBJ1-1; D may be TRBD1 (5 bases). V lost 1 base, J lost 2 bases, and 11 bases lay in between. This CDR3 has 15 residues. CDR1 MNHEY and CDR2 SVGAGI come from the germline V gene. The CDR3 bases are TGTGCCAGCAGTTACTGGGGCAGAAGAAACACTGAAGCTTTCTTT. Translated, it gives CASSYWGRRNTEAFF.

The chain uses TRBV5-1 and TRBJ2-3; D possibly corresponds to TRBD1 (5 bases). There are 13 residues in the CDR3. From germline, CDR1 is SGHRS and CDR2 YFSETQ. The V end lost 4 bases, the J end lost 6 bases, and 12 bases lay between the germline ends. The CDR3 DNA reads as TGCGCCAGCAGCAGCCAGGGCTTGGATACGCAGTATTTT. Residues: CASSSQGLDTQYF.

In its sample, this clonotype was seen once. CDR3 DNA: TGCGCCAGCAGCTTTGGGACCCAAAGTATAGGCTACACCTTC. As protein: CASSFGTQSIGYTF. This chain links TRBV5-1 with TRBJ1-2, with D possibly TRBD1 on 5 matching bases. The germline gives CDR1 SGHRS, CDR2 YFSETQ. This CDR3 comprises 14 residues. V was trimmed by 2 bases and J by 8 bases, leaving 16 bases between them.

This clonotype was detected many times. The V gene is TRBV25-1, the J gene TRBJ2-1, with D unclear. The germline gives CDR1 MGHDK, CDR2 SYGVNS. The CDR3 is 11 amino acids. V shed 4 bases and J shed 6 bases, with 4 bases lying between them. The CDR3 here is CASSGTNEQFF. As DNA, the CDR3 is TGTGCCAGCAGTGGTACCAATGAGCAGTTCTTC.

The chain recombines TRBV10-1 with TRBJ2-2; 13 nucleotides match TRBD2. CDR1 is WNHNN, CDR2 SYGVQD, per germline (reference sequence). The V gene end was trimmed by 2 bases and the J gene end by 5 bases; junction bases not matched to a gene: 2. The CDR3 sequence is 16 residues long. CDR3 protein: CASSEGTSGKTGELFF. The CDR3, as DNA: TGCGCCAGCAGTGAGGGGACTAGCGGGAAAACCGGGGAGCTGTTTTTT.

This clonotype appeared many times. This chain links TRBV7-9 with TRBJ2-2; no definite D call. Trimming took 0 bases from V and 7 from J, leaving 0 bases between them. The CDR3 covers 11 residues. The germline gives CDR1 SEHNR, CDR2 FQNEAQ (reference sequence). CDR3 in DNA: TGTGCCAGCAGCTTAGCCGGGGAGCTGTTTTTT. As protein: CASSLAGELFF.

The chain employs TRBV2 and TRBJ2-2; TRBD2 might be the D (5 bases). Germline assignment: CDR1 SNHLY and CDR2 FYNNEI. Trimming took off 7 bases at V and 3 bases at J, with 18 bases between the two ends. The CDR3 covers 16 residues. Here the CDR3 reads CASKLSDSPDTGELFF. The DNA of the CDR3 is TGTGCCAGCAAACTATCGGACTCCCCGGACACCGGGGAGCTGTTTTTT.

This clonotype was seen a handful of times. CDR3 region: CASSSPHDMTEKLFF. In DNA, the CDR3 is TGTGCCAGCAGTTCCCCGCATGATATGACCGAAAAACTGTTTTTT. The chain is built from TRBV6-6 and TRBJ1-4; D gene ambiguous. CDR3 length: 15 amino acids. V lost 4 bases, J lost 8 bases, and 17 bases lay in between. The V gene's germline CDR1 is MNHNY and CDR2 SVGAGI (reference sequence).

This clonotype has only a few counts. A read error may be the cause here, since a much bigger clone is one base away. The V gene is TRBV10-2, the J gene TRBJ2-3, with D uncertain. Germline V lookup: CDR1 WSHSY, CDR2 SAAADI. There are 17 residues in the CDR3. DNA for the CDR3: TGCACCAGCACTACCCGCCGTAGGGCAGACCTCACAGATACGCAGTATTTT. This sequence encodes CTSTTRRRADLTDTQYF.

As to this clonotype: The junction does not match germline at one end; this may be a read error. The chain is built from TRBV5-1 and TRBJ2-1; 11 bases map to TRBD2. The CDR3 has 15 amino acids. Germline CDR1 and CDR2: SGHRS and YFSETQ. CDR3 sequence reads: CASTLGTSGYNEQFF. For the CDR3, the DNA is TGCGCCAGCACCTTGGGGACTAGCGGATACAATGAGCAGTTCTTC.

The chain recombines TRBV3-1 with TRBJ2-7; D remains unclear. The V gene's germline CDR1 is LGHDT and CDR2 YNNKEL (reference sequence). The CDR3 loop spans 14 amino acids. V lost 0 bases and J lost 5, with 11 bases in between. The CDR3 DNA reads TGTGCCAGCAGCCAAGAAGTGACAATGCACGAGCAGTACTTC. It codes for CASSQEVTMHEQYF.

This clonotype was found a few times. CDR3 coding DNA: TGCAGTGCTGAGGCCGGGACAGGGAAGGCAGATACGCAGTATTTT. The encoded protein is CSAEAGTGKADTQYF. This chain joins TRBV20-1 and TRBJ2-3, with 9 bases matching TRBD1. The V gene's germline CDR1 is DFQATT and CDR2 SNEGSKA (reference sequence). CDR3 length: 15 amino acids. Trimming cost V 5 bases and J 4 bases; bases outside gene matches: 10.